This entry lists 11 T cell receptor beta chains sequenced from one sample in a study of blood T cell repertoires in COVID-19. Data came from immunoSEQ multiplex PCR; TCRdb stores just in-frame clones and leaves some out. The sample has about 230,000 clones, around 80% seen once. The source material was peripheral blood. These receptors came from a man in his forties with active or convalescent COVID-19.

This chain links TRBV4-2 with TRBJ2-7; 9 nucleotides agree with TRBD1. CDR3 size: 15 residues. V lost 0 bases and J lost 3; bases outside the gene matches: 3. In germline, CDR1 is LGHNA, CDR2 YNFKEQ. The CDR3 spells CASSQDLGQGYEQYF. The CDR3 DNA reads TGTGCCAGCAGCCAAGATTTGGGACAGGGCTACGAGCAGTACTTC.

This clone was picked up a small number of times. The rearrangement joins TRBV5-6 to TRBJ2-3; 12 bases agree with TRBD2. V dropped 1 base and J dropped 5; count of bases not matched to a gene: 8. The length of the CDR3 is 17 residues. Per germline, CDR1 SGHDT and CDR2 YYEEEE. The CDR3, as DNA: TGTGCCAGCAGCTTGTGGGCTAGCGGGGGGGCTGTAGATACGCAGTATTTT. This encodes CASSLWASGGAVDTQYF.

The chain is built from TRBV5-1 and TRBJ2-5, with D perhaps matching TRBD1 (6 bases). V was shortened by 4 bases and J by 2 bases, with 9 bases between the two germline ends. Germline-derived CDR1 and CDR2 are SGHRS and YFSETQ. This CDR3 spans 13 amino acids. In DNA, the CDR3 is TGCGCCAGCAGCCAGACAGGTCAAGAGACCCAGTACTTC. Translated: CASSQTGQETQYF.

The rearrangement uses TRBV27 and TRBJ2-5; D is ambiguous. Germline assignment: CDR1 MNHEY and CDR2 SMNVEV (reference sequence). The CDR3 contains 13 residues. V lost 4 bases to trimming and J lost 4 bases, with 10 bases between them. Here the CDR3 reads CASSSTFRETQYF. The CDR3, as DNA: TGTGCCAGCAGTTCAACTTTTCGAGAGACCCAGTACTTC.

With respect to this clone: The sample carries other DNA sequences with the same CDR3. V usage is TRBV2 and J usage is TRBJ1-1, with 7 positions matching TRBD1. The CDR3 contains 13 residues. V was pared by 8 bases and J by 1 base, with 4 bases of the junction left unmatched. Germline lookup yields CDR1 SNHLY and CDR2 FYNNEI. The CDR3 region is CASRGQPNTEAFF. The DNA of the CDR3 is TGTGCCAGCCGGGGACAGCCGAACACTGAAGCTTTCTTT.

This clone has more than one count but fewer than ten. V usage is TRBV4-1 and J usage is TRBJ2-5, with 8 bases that match TRBD1. Germline values: CDR1 MGHRA, CDR2 YSYEKL. This CDR3 has 16 amino acids. Unmatched junction bases numbered 10, after V lost 4 bases and J lost 3 bases. The CDR3 bases are TGCGCCAGCAGCCCAGGCGGACAGGGAAGGAAAGAGACCCAGTACTTC. Translated, it gives CASSPGGQGRKETQYF.

This clone is a singleton in its sample. The chain links TRBV7-2 to TRBJ1-3, with TRBD1 as a possible D gene (5 bases). This CDR3 region has 16 residues. Per the germline V gene, CDR1 is SGHTA and CDR2 is FQGNSA. V was shortened by 1 base and J by 0 bases, with 10 bases between the two germline ends. As DNA, the CDR3 is TGTGCCAGCAGCTTAGATCGACAGATCTCTGGAAACACCATATATTTT. It codes for CASSLDRQISGNTIYF.

The V and J genes are TRBV7-3 and TRBJ2-3; D possibly corresponds to TRBD2 (7 bases). CDR1 and CDR2 from the germline V gene are SGHTA and FQGTGA. The ends were cut back, 4 bases at V and 4 bases at J, with 9 bases in the middle. This CDR3 has 13 residues. The CDR3 nucleotides are TGTGCCAGCAGCTGGGGGGGCCCAGATACGCAGTATTTT. Translating it yields CASSWGGPDTQYF.

This sequence joins TRBV7-6 and TRBJ1-2, with D uncertain. The V gene's germline CDR1 is SGHVS and CDR2 FNYEAQ. This CDR3 contains 14 residues. The V gene lost 3 bases and the J gene lost 6 bases, with 14 bases spanning the gap. For the CDR3, the DNA is TGTGCCAGCAGCTTTTCGGAGGGATCCGATGGCTACACCTTC. Protein product: CASSFSEGSDGYTF.

The chain carries TRBV7-9 and TRBJ2-1, with 9 bases fitting TRBD2. CDR3 size: 20 residues. The trim removed 7 bases at V and 7 bases at J, leaving 26 bases unmatched. Germline CDR1 SEHNR, CDR2 FQNEAQ (reference sequence). This CDR3 reads CASIKSQGTSLLGVRNEQFF. The CDR3 coding sequence is TGTGCCAGCATCAAAAGCCAGGGGACTAGCCTGTTGGGGGTTCGTAATGAGCAGTTCTTC.

This clone has just one count. The gene calls are TRBV5-6 and TRBJ2-7, with D possibly TRBD2 on 6 matching bases. The V gene's germline CDR1 is SGHDT and CDR2 YYEEEE. The CDR3 has 14 residues. V dropped 0 bases and J dropped 3 bases, with 10 bases sitting between them. The CDR3 nucleotides read TGTGCCAGCAGCTTGGCGGGACTCAGCTACGAGCAGTACTTC. As protein: CASSLAGLSYEQYF.